This TCR beta chain was found in a study of blood T cell repertoires in COVID-19. Study-wide context: Researchers got acute and convalescent COVID-19 samples from the United States, Italy and Spain. Sources were T cells, B-cell-depleted T cells, or PBMCs; the material itself was cDNA or gDNA.

Authors' methods: Reference gene primer amplification in the assay estimated nucleated cell counts. Profiled with immunoSEQ multiplex PCR; TCRdb holds only in-frame clones, not every one. Clone size and the V and J calls come from that table; the DNA yielded D and trimming. The sample includes fewer than 60,000 clones, more than 70% seen only once; the top ten take around 24%. With 6 bases clipped from V and 4 bases from J, the junction kept 7 bases outside the gene matches. The CDR3 consists of 14 residues. CDR1 is MNHEY and CDR2 is SMNVEV in the germline V gene (reference sequence). This receptor was taken from a woman aged 80 or over with acute or convalescent COVID-19. The chain has TRBV27 and TRBJ2-7; 9 positions agree with TRBD2. The sample consisted of peripheral blood. CDR3 residues: CASRSLTSGYEQYF. CDR3 nucleotides: TGTGCCAGCAGATCCCTGACTAGCGGTTACGAGCAGTACTTC.